This T cell receptor (beta chain) was identified during a study of CD8+ T cells in alopecia areata. Sequencing templates came from extracted RNA that was reverse transcribed into cDNA. Repertoires were generated with immunoSEQ multiplex PCR, while TCRdb's copy carries only in-frame clones and drops some. The profile shows about 160,000 clones, approximately 45% of them singletons. V lost 4 bases, J lost 7 bases, and 17 bases lay in between. The germline V gene has CDR1 SQVTM and CDR2 ANQGSEA. CDR3 size: 13 residues. This chain joins TRBV29-1 and TRBJ2-7; perhaps D is TRBD1 or TRBD2 (5 bases each). Sequencing input: CD4+ T cells sorted from blood. The TCR originated in a human donor with alopecia areata. The CDR3 DNA sequence: TGCAGCGTTGGGTACAGGACTCGTGGGGAGCAGTACTTC. It encodes CSVGYRTRGEQYF.